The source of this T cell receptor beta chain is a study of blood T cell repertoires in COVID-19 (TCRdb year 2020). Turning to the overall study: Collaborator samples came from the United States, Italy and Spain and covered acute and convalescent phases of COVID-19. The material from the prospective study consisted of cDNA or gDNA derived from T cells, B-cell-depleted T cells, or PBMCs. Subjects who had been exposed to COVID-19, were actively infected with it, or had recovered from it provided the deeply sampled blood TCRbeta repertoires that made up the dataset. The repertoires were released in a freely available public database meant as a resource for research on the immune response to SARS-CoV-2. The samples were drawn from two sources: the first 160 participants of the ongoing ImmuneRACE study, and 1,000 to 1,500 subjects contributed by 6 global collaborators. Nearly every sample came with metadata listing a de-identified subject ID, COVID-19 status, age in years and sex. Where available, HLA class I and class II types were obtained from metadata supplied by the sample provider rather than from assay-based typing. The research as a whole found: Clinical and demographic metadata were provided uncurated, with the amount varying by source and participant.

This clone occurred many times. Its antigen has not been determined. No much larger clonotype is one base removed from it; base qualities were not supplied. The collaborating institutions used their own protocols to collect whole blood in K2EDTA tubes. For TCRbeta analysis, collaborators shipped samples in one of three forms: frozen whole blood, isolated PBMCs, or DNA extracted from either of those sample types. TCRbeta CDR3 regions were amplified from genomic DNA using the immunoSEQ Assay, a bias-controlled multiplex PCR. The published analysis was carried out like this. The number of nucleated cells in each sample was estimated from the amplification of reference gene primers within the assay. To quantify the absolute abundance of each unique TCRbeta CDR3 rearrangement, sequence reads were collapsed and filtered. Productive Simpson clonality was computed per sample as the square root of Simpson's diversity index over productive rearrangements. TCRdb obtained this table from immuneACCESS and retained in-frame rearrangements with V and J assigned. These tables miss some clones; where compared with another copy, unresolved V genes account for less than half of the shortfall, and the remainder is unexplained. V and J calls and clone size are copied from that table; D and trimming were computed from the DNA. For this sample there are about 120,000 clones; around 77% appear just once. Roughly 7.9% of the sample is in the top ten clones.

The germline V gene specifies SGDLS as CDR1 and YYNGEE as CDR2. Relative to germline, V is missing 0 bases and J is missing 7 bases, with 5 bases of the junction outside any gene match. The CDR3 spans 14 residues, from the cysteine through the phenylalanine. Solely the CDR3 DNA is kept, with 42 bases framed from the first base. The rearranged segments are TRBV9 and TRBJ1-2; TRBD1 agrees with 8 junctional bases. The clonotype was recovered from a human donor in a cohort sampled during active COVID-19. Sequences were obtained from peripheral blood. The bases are TGTGCCAGCAGCGTAGGCAGGGGGCTATTTGGCTACACCTTC. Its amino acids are CASSVGRGLFGYTF.